This note documents a single T cell receptor (beta chain) sequence. The antigen remains unidentified. This sample is drawn from a study of OX40 agonist ivuxolimab in advanced cancers. The assay was immunoSEQ multiplex PCR, and TCRdb's table has in-frame clones only and misses some. Of 65,000 to 90,000 clones listed, roughly 86% are singletons. General study findings and limits: There was clonal expansion of CD4+ and CD8+ blood T cells by week 6 at 0.1 to 3.0 mg/kg.

The CDR3 contains 14 residues. Germline assignment: CDR1 LNHDA and CDR2 SQIVND (reference sequence). Trimming removed 7 bases at V and 0 bases at J, with 13 bases between. The V call is TRBV19, the J call TRBJ2-7, with D unresolved. Sequenced material: CD4+ or CD8+ T cells sorted from blood, taken in a trial of the OX40 agonist ivuxolimab. The sequence was obtained from an adult with an advanced solid tumor such as melanoma, head and neck, liver or kidney cancer. In nucleotides, the CDR3 is TGTGCCAGTACGACCTCTTCCAGCTCCTACGAGCAGTACTTC. Translation: CASTTSSSSYEQYF.